This T cell receptor beta chain emerged from a study of blood T cells in healthy people across ages. Turning to the study itself: Template switching captured about one barcoded beta molecule per two T cells.

Germline V gene sequence: CDR1 SGHNT, CDR2 YENEEA. Trimming pared 4 bases from V and 8 bases from J, leaving 12 bases between. The CDR3 is 13 amino acids. Through a sample-barcoded 5' primer and a J-beta primer mix, a second PCR was run for roughly 6 to 12 cycles. Via MiXCR, TCRdb re-called the 5' RACE reads, giving one row per CDR3 protein. Altogether approximately 900,000 distinct CDR3 sequences are present, about 29% being singletons, with the ten largest covering around 9.6%. This same sample was also taken into another study, of T cells of mothers and their children. That investigation notes: When mothers and children were related, their normalized repertoire overlap, which was always slightly higher, did not differ significantly from that of unrelated pairs.

Sequenced material: blood. The sequence came from a woman in her thirties or forties in good health. The rearrangement links TRBV11-3 to TRBJ2-1; tentative D call: TRBD2 (6 bases). Here the CDR3 reads CASSSTSRDEQFF. For the CDR3, the DNA is TGTGCCAGCAGCTCGACTAGTAGAGATGAGCAGTTCTTC.